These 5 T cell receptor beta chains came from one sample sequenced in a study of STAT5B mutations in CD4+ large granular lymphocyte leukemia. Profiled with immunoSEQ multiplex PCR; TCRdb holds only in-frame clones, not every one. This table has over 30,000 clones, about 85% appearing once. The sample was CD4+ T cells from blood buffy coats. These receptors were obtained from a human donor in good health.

The CDR3 loop reads CASSLGPQTTNEKLFF. The DNA for the CDR3 is TGTGCCAGCAGCTTAGGGCCGCAAACAACTAATGAAAAACTGTTTTTT. V is TRBV5-4 and J is TRBJ1-4; no definite D call. V dropped 2 bases and J dropped 0 bases, with 11 bases sitting between them. Germline V gene data show CDR1 as SGHNT and CDR2 as YYREEE (reference sequence). There are 16 residues in the CDR3.

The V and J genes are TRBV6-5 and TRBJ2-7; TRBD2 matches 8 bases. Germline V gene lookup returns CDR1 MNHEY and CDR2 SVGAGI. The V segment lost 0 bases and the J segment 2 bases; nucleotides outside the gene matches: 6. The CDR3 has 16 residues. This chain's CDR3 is CASSYSITSGTYEQYF. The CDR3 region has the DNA TGTGCCAGCAGTTACTCGATAACTAGCGGTACCTACGAGCAGTACTTC.

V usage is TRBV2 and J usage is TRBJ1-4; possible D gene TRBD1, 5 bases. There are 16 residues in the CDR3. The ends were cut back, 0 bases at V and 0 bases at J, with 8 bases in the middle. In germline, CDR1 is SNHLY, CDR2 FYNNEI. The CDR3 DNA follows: TGTGCCAGCAGTGAAGCGCGGGGGACAACTAATGAAAAACTGTTTTTT. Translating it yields CASSEARGTTNEKLFF.

The CDR3: CASRTTGYNQPQHF. The DNA for the CDR3 is TGTGCCAGCAGAACGACAGGGTACAATCAGCCCCAGCATTTT. The V and J genes are TRBV6-5 and TRBJ1-5, with TRBD1 matching 7 bases. In germline, CDR1 is MNHEY, CDR2 SVGAGI. V was clipped by 6 bases and J by 3 bases; unmatched bases: 5. The CDR3 has 14 residues.

CDR3 DNA: TGTGCCAGCAGCTTAGTACGGAACGGGAGGAGGCCAGATACGCAGTATTTT. This encodes CASSLVRNGRRPDTQYF. V usage is TRBV7-2 and J usage is TRBJ2-3; 7 bases are shared with TRBD2. The length of the CDR3 is 17 residues. V dropped 1 base and J dropped 4; count of bases not matched to a gene: 11. Germline-derived CDR1 and CDR2 are SGHTA and FQGNSA.